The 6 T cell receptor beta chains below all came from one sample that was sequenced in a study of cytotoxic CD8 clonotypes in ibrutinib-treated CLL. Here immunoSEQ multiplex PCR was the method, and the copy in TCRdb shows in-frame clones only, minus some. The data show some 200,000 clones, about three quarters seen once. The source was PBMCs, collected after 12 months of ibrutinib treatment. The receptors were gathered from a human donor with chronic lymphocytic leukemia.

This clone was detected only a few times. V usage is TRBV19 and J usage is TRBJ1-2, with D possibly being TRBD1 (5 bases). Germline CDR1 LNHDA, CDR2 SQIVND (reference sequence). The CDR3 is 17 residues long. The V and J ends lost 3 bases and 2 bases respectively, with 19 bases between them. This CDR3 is CASSIGRQGRRNYGYTF. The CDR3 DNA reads TGTGCCAGTAGTATCGGTCGGCAGGGACGGCGGAACTATGGCTACACCTTC.

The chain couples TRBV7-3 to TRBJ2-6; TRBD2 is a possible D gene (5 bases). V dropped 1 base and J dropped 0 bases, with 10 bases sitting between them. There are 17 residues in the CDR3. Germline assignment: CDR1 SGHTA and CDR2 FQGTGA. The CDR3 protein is CASSLIPGSSGANVLTF. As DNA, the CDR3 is TGTGCCAGCAGCTTAATTCCGGGGTCCTCTGGGGCCAACGTCCTGACTTTC.

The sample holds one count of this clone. CDR3 in amino acids: CASSVIPYEQYF. The CDR3 nucleotides are TGCGCCAGCAGCGTTATCCCCTACGAGCAGTACTTC. The chain carries TRBV5-1 and TRBJ2-7; D is uncertain. Germline V gives CDR1 SGHRS, CDR2 YFSETQ. This CDR3 has 12 residues. V lost 4 bases and J lost 2, with 7 bases in between.

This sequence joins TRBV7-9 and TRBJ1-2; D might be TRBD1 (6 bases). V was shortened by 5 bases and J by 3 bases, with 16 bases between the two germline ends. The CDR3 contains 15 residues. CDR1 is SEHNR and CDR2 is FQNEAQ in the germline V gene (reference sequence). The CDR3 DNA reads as TGTGCCAGCAGCCTAAACCTGGACAGCCACTATGGCTACACCTTC. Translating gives CASSLNLDSHYGYTF. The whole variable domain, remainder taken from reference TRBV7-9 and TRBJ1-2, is DTGVSQNPRHKITKRGQNVTFRCDPISEHNRLYWYRQTLGQGPEFLTYFQNEAQLEKSRLLSDRFSAERPKGSFSTLEIQRTEQGDSAMYLCASSLNLDSHYGYTFGSGTRLTVV.

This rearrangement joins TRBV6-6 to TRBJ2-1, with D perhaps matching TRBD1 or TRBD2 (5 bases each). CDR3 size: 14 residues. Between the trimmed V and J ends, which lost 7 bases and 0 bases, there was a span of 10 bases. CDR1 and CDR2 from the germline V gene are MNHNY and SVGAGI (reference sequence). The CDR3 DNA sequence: TGTGCCAGCACTCCAGGGAGCTCCTACAATGAGCAGTTCTTC. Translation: CASTPGSSYNEQFF.

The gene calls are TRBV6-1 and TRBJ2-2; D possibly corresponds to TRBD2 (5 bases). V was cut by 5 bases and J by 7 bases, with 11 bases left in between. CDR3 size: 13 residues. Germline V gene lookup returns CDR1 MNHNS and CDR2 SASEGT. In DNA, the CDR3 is TGTGCCAGCAGTCTTACTAGAGGCGGGGAGCTGTTTTTT. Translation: CASSLTRGGELFF.